A single sample is the source of the 24 T cell receptor beta chains below, sequenced in a study of response to subunit inactivated influenza vaccine. TCRdb re-analysed the RT-PCR reads in MiXCR, keeping a single row per CDR3 protein. This table holds a few hundred thousand distinct CDR3 sequences, 14% found once. Sequencing used PBMCs from blood, obtained roughly 12 days after vaccination. Receptors were obtained from a man aged 45-60 years who received an inactivated influenza vaccine.

The V call is TRBV6-1, the J call TRBJ2-1; D is perhaps TRBD2 (6 bases). The germline V and J ends were trimmed by 3 bases and 13 bases, with 10 bases remaining between them. CDR1 MNHNS and CDR2 SASEGT come from the germline V gene. The CDR3 extends over 11 amino acids. The CDR3 protein is CASSEGTGQFF. The DNA of the CDR3 is TGTGCCAGCAGTGAGGGGACTGGACAGTTCTTC.

This chain links TRBV7-8 with TRBJ2-2, with TRBD2 matching over 12 bases. CDR1 SGHVS and CDR2 FQNEAQ come from the germline V gene. V was pared by 7 bases and J by 4 bases, with 16 bases of the junction left unmatched. The CDR3 totals 19 residues. The DNA for the CDR3 is TGTGCCAGCAACCAATTTTGGCTAGCGGGAGGGCCTCGCACCGGGGAGCTGTTTTTT. This codes for CASNQFWLAGGPRTGELFF.

J is TRBJ2-3 and V is TRBV9; D tentatively reads TRBD1 or TRBD2 (5 bases each). Germline assignment: CDR1 SGDLS and CDR2 YYNGEE. Deletions cut 8 bases from V and 4 bases from J, with 23 bases between. The CDR3 consists of 16 residues. The CDR3 DNA reads TGTGCCAGAAACCCCAGCGGAATAGAAGGGGCAGATACGCAGTATTTT. It is translated as CARNPSGIEGADTQYF.

V usage is TRBV4-3 and J usage is TRBJ2-1, with TRBD2 as a possible D gene (6 bases). Per the germline V gene, CDR1 is LGHNA and CDR2 is YSLEER. CDR3 length: 13 residues. V dropped 0 bases and J dropped 7 bases, with 7 bases sitting between them. In DNA form, the CDR3 reads TGCGCCAGCAGCCAAGAGGAGGGAAATGAGCAGTTCTTC. Protein: CASSQEEGNEQFF.

This chain uses TRBV7-2 with TRBJ1-1; D is unresolved. CDR3 length equals 12 residues. From germline, CDR1 is SGHTA and CDR2 FQGNSA. The V end was cut by 6 bases, the J end by 5 bases, with 10 bases between. Written as DNA, the CDR3 is TGTGCCAGCAGGTTGATGGGGACTGAAGCTTTCTTT. It codes for CASRLMGTEAFF.

The chain employs TRBV20-1 and TRBJ2-5; tentative D call: TRBD1 (6 bases). The CDR3 is made up of 13 amino acids. Germline V lookup: CDR1 DFQATT, CDR2 SNEGSKA (reference sequence). V was pared by 4 bases and J by 2 bases, with 11 bases between. The CDR3 here is CSAIGGQQETQYF. In DNA, the CDR3 is TGCAGTGCTATTGGCGGACAGCAAGAGACCCAGTACTTC.

This chain connects TRBV11-2 to TRBJ2-7, with 9 bases lining up with TRBD1. With 6 bases clipped from V and 5 bases from J, the junction kept 8 bases outside the gene matches. The CDR3 is 14 residues long. Germline V gene sequence: CDR1 SGHAT, CDR2 FQNNGV. CDR3 sequence (DNA): TGTGCCAGCAGGGAGTACAGGGGGCTGAACGAGCAGTACTTC. As protein: CASREYRGLNEQYF.

The chain joins TRBV5-1 to TRBJ2-5; TRBD1 might be the D (5 bases). This CDR3 is built from 15 residues. The ends were cut back, 0 bases at V and 1 base at J, with 10 bases in the middle. CDR1 and CDR2 from the germline V gene are SGHRS and YFSETQ. The CDR3: CASSLGGRTQETQYF. The CDR3 DNA is TGCGCCAGCAGCTTGGGGGGCCGAACCCAAGAGACCCAGTACTTC.

CDR3 sequence reads: CASSARRQANEQFF. CDR3 DNA: TGTGCCAGCAGCGCGCGAAGACAGGCTAATGAGCAGTTCTTC. The V and J genes are TRBV3-1 and TRBJ2-1; D is perhaps TRBD1 (6 bases). Per the germline V gene, CDR1 is LGHDT and CDR2 is YNNKEL (reference sequence). V dropped 5 bases and J dropped 7 bases, with 15 bases sitting between them. The CDR3 runs 14 residues.

This chain connects TRBV7-3 to TRBJ2-1; D uncertain. Germline values: CDR1 SGHTA, CDR2 FQGTGA. With 1 base removed from V and 2 bases from J, the gap between germline ends came to 9 bases. This CDR3 is 15 amino acids long. CDR3 amino acids: CASSLNQNPYNEQFF. The CDR3, as DNA: TGTGCCAGCAGCTTAAACCAGAACCCCTACAATGAGCAGTTCTTC. Using reference TRBV7-3 and TRBJ2-1 for the parts outside the CDR3, the full variable domain is GAGVSQTPSNKVTEKGKYVELRCDPISGHTALYWYRQSLGQGPEFLIYFQGTGAADDSGLPNDRFFAVRPEGSVSTLKIQRTERGDSAVYLCASSLNQNPYNEQFFGPGTRLTVL.

V and J are TRBV20-1 and TRBJ2-3; 8 nucleotides align to TRBD2. The CDR3 loop spans 11 amino acids. CDR1 is DFQATT, CDR2 SNEGSKA, per germline (reference sequence). With V trimmed by 7 bases and J by 6 bases, 3 bases remained unmatched. DNA of the CDR3: TGCAGTGAAGCGGGAGCGGATACGCAGTATTTT. The encoded protein is CSEAGADTQYF.

This clonotype was recorded a few times. V gene TRBV12-3 or TRBV12-4 combines with J gene TRBJ2-1; 9 positions match TRBD2. Germline trimming cut 1 base from V and 6 bases from J; bases unmatched to any gene: 10. The CDR3 runs to 17 residues. The DNA for the CDR3 is TGTGCCAGCAGTTTAGTAGTCTCTAGCGGGGCCCTCAATGAGCAGTTCTTC. Translated, it gives CASSLVVSSGALNEQFF.

V gene TRBV3-1 combines with J gene TRBJ2-7; 11 bases agree with TRBD1. The junction had 6 bases not matched to a gene; V was cut back by 4 bases and J by 4 bases. CDR1 and CDR2 (germline): LGHDT, YNNKEL (reference sequence). This CDR3 has 15 residues. The CDR3 DNA reads TGTGCCAGCAGCCCCACCGGACAGGGGGCGTACGAGCAGTACTTC. Protein: CASSPTGQGAYEQYF.

This clonotype appeared many times. CDR3 sequence (DNA): TGCAGTGCCAGCGAGCTGGGGTCCTACAATGAGCAGTTCTTC. Encoded protein: CSASELGSYNEQFF. The gene calls are TRBV20-1 and TRBJ2-1; D is undetermined. This CDR3 spans 14 amino acids. The germline gives CDR1 DFQATT, CDR2 SNEGSKA (reference sequence). V was clipped by 6 bases and J by 1 base, with 13 bases between them.

On this clonotype: Sequence at one end of the junction differs from germline and may be a read error. The CDR3 sequence is CASRQDNRGRYGYTF. CDR3 nucleotides: TGTGCCAGCCGCCAGGACAACAGGGGGAGGTATGGCTACACCTTC. The J gene is TRBJ1-2, the V gene TRBV3-1, with 8 positions matching TRBD1. In germline, CDR1 is LGHDT, CDR2 YNNKEL (reference sequence). The CDR3 totals 15 residues.

J is TRBJ2-7 and V is TRBV7-2, with D possibly being TRBD1 or TRBD2 (5 bases each). The V end was cut by 4 bases, the J end by 4 bases, with 17 bases between. CDR1 is SGHTA and CDR2 is FQGNSA in the germline V gene. The length of the CDR3 is 15 residues. CDR3 loop: CASSSAAGTAYEQYF. CDR3 sequence (DNA): TGTGCCAGCAGCTCTGCCGCAGGGACGGCATACGAGCAGTACTTC. The whole variable domain, remainder taken from reference TRBV7-2 and TRBJ2-7, is GAGVSQSPSNKVTEKGKDVELRCDPISGHTALYWYRQSLGQGLEFLIYFQGNSAPDKSGLPSDRFSAERTGGSVSTLTIQRTQQEDSAVYLCASSSAAGTAYEQYFGPGTRLTVT.

This clonotype was observed a few times. The chain couples TRBV2 to TRBJ1-2, with a weak D call TRBD1 (5 bases). CDR1 SNHLY and CDR2 FYNNEI come from the germline V gene. Trimming removed 2 bases from V and 4 bases from J, with 14 bases in between. The CDR3 totals 15 residues. Written as DNA, the CDR3 is TGTGCCAGCAGTGAATCTCAGGGAGCGGCCTATGGCTACACCTTC. Translated: CASSESQGAAYGYTF.

This clonotype was picked up a small number of times. The chain uses TRBV6-5 and TRBJ1-5; TRBD1 matches 8 bases. Trimming took 2 bases from V and 8 from J; bases not matched to a gene: 5. CDR3 size: 14 residues. From germline, CDR1 is MNHEY and CDR2 SVGAGI. The CDR3 sequence is CASSYRQGMKPQHF. The CDR3 nucleotides are TGTGCCAGCAGTTACCGACAGGGGATGAAGCCCCAGCATTTT.

The rearrangement uses TRBV6-2 or TRBV6-3 and TRBJ2-1, with 10 bases identical to TRBD1. Germline V gene data show CDR1 as MNHEY and CDR2 as SVGEGT. The CDR3 extends over 19 amino acids. With 3 bases clipped from V and 7 bases from J, the junction kept 18 bases outside the gene matches. The CDR3 loop reads CASSYRMGQGMGTQNEQFF. The CDR3 DNA follows: TGTGCCAGCAGTTATCGTATGGGACAGGGGATGGGGACACAAAATGAGCAGTTCTTC.

The rearrangement links TRBV6-2 or TRBV6-3 to TRBJ2-7; 7 bases match TRBD1. Germline trimming cut 3 bases from V and 4 bases from J; bases unmatched to any gene: 9. This CDR3 comprises 15 residues. The germline V gene encodes CDR1 MNHEY and CDR2 SVGEGT. CDR3 in amino acids: CASSYIATGLYEQYF. CDR3 nucleotide sequence: TGTGCCAGCAGTTATATCGCGACAGGGCTGTACGAGCAGTACTTC.

The genes are TRBV6-2 or TRBV6-3 and TRBJ2-1, with 9 nucleotides matching TRBD2. The V segment lost 6 bases and the J segment 4 bases; nucleotides outside the gene matches: 7. Germline lookup yields CDR1 MNHEY and CDR2 SVGEGT. The CDR3 has 15 amino acids. The DNA of the CDR3 is TGTGCCAGCAGCCTTAGCGGGAGCGGGTACAATGAGCAGTTCTTC. Amino acid sequence: CASSLSGSGYNEQFF.

This clonotype was detected a few times. This chain links TRBV7-2 with TRBJ2-7, with 11 bases fitting TRBD2. The V gene's germline CDR1 is SGHTA and CDR2 FQGNSA. The CDR3 sequence is 14 residues long. V was clipped by 5 bases and J by 9 bases; unmatched bases: 9. The CDR3 loop is CASSELAGDSSQYF. The CDR3 coding sequence is TGTGCCAGCAGCGAACTAGCGGGGGATTCATCGCAGTACTTC.

The J gene is TRBJ2-7, the V gene TRBV7-2; D unresolved. The germline V and J ends were trimmed by 1 base and 3 bases, with 10 bases remaining between them. The germline gives CDR1 SGHTA, CDR2 FQGNSA. This CDR3 contains 14 residues. CDR3 DNA: TGTGCCAGCAGCTTAGATCGAGCTGGCTACGAGCAGTACTTC. It codes for CASSLDRAGYEQYF.

This clonotype was detected a few times. A much bigger clone sits one base away, suggesting this may be a read error. This rearrangement joins TRBV27 to TRBJ1-1; D may be TRBD1 (6 bases). Germline V gene data show CDR1 as MNHEY and CDR2 as SMNVEV (reference sequence). The CDR3 contains 13 residues. Trimming removed 6 bases from V and 1 base from J, with 9 bases in between. The CDR3 loop reads CASRWGQNTEAFF. The CDR3 region has the DNA TGTGCCAGCAGGTGGGGACAGAACACTGAAGCTTTCTTT.